This passage covers 24 T cell receptor beta chains from one sample sequenced in a study of blood T cell repertoires in COVID-19. Sequencing used immunoSEQ multiplex PCR; TCRdb keeps in-frame clones, though not all of them. The sample records about 280,000 clones, about four fifths being singletons. The sample was peripheral blood. These receptor sequences come from a woman between 45 and 65 years old who had recovered from COVID-19.

The rearrangement links TRBV11-2 to TRBJ2-7, with 7 positions matching TRBD2. This CDR3 has 13 amino acids. Germline V lookup: CDR1 SGHAT, CDR2 FQNNGV. The J segment lost 3 bases and the V segment lost 5 bases, leaving 4 bases of the junction unmatched. CDR3 region: CASSLTGGYEQYF. The CDR3 DNA reads TGTGCCAGCAGCCTAACGGGGGGCTACGAGCAGTACTTC.

The CDR3 sequence: CASSLGTANSPLHF. Here the CDR3 DNA reads TGTGCCAGCAGCTTAGGGACAGCTAATTCACCCCTCCACTTT. This chain joins TRBV7-9 and TRBJ1-6, with D possibly TRBD1 on 6 matching bases. V shed 1 base and J shed 6 bases, with 7 bases lying between them. The CDR3 length is 14 residues. Germline lookup yields CDR1 SEHNR and CDR2 FQNEAQ (reference sequence).

The chain recombines TRBV7-9 with TRBJ1-5; the D gene is possibly TRBD1 (5 bases). CDR3 length: 14 residues. The germline V gene has CDR1 SEHNR and CDR2 FQNEAQ (reference sequence). The germline V and J ends were trimmed by 2 bases and 7 bases, with 12 bases remaining between them. The CDR3 DNA reads TGTGCCAGCAGCTTAAGTCAGGGTAACCAGCCCCAGCATTTT. Protein product: CASSLSQGNQPQHF.

The chain combines TRBV6-4 with TRBJ2-3, with 9 nucleotides matching TRBD2. Germline V gene sequence: CDR1 MRHNA, CDR2 SNTAGT. Losses at the gene ends were 3 bases for V and 5 bases for J; bases not matched to a gene: 6. This CDR3 has 15 amino acids. The CDR3 is CASSEAGGTIDTQYF. CDR3 DNA sequence: TGTGCCAGCAGTGAAGCGGGGGGCACCATAGATACGCAGTATTTT.

The chain joins TRBV4-2 to TRBJ1-1; D ambiguous. V shed 0 bases and J shed 1 base, with 15 bases lying between them. The CDR3 runs 17 residues. Germline V gene lookup returns CDR1 LGHNA and CDR2 YNFKEQ. The CDR3 nucleotides are TGTGCCAGCAGCCAAGAGGAATTTGGTGGCGGGAACACTGAAGCTTTCTTT. The encoded protein is CASSQEEFGGGNTEAFF.

The V call is TRBV19, the J call TRBJ1-6, with TRBD1 as a possible D gene (6 bases). V was trimmed by 1 base and J by 14 bases, leaving 9 bases between them. The CDR3 covers 12 residues. Germline V CDR1 and CDR2: LNHDA, SQIVND (reference sequence). CDR3 loop: CASSIVRGSLHF. In DNA form, the CDR3 reads TGTGCCAGTAGTATAGTCAGGGGTTCCCTCCACTTT.

V is TRBV10-3 and J is TRBJ1-1; 8 bases are shared with TRBD1. This CDR3 has 17 residues. Germline-derived CDR1 and CDR2 are ENHRY and SYGVKD. V gave up 6 bases and J gave up 4 bases; unmatched junction bases: 16. The CDR3 spells CAIRGNPGQGAGTEAFF. CDR3 coding DNA: TGTGCCATCAGGGGCAACCCGGGGCAGGGGGCGGGCACTGAAGCTTTCTTT.

This chain connects TRBV7-8 to TRBJ1-2, with no clear D. V lost 7 bases, J lost 4 bases, and 16 bases lay in between. The CDR3 is 14 residues long. In germline, CDR1 is SGHVS, CDR2 FQNEAQ. The CDR3 spells CASTWEPFIYGYTF. The DNA of the CDR3 is TGTGCCAGCACCTGGGAGCCATTCATCTATGGCTACACCTTC.

This chain's CDR3 is CASSFGTPSYEQYF. The DNA of the CDR3 is TGTGCCAGCAGTTTCGGGACTCCCTCCTACGAGCAGTACTTC. The V gene is TRBV28, the J gene TRBJ2-7, with TRBD2 as a possible D gene (6 bases). Germline CDR1 is MDHEN and CDR2 is SYDVKM. Trimming shortened V by 3 bases and J by 0 bases, and 9 bases separated the two germline ends. CDR3 length: 14 residues.

The chain joins TRBV28 to TRBJ2-7; 7 positions agree with TRBD1. CDR3 length equals 15 residues. V shed 3 bases and J 2 bases; nucleotides not matched to a gene: 7. Germline CDR1 MDHEN, CDR2 SYDVKM. CDR3 DNA sequence: TGTGCCAGCAGTTTGGGGACAGAAATCCCCTACGAGCAGTACTTC. Protein product: CASSLGTEIPYEQYF.

This clone turned up a few times. The chain has TRBV27 and TRBJ2-3, with D uncertain. This CDR3 is 15 amino acids long. CDR1 is MNHEY and CDR2 is SMNVEV in the germline V gene (reference sequence). Trimming shortened V by 5 bases and J by 2 bases, and 14 bases separated the two germline ends. CDR3 loop: CASSSRVWVTDTQYF. In nucleotides, the CDR3 is TGTGCCAGCAGTAGTCGGGTATGGGTCACAGATACGCAGTATTTT.

This clone was picked up one time. The gene calls are TRBV15 and TRBJ1-6; 7 bases fit TRBD1. Germline lookup yields CDR1 LNHNV and CDR2 YYDKDF (reference sequence). Germline trimming cut 1 base from V and 3 bases from J; bases unmatched to any gene: 6. There are 17 residues in the CDR3. The CDR3 here is CATSRAGDSLYNSPLHF. CDR3 in DNA: TGTGCCACCAGCAGAGCGGGGGACAGCCTCTATAATTCACCCCTCCACTTT.

This clone was counted between two and nine times. This specimen includes other DNA sequences encoding the same CDR3. The chain carries TRBV27 and TRBJ2-7; 11 bases match TRBD1. The germline gives CDR1 MNHEY, CDR2 SMNVEV (reference sequence). V trimming: 5 bases; J trimming: 3 bases; junction bases outside the gene matches: 3. The CDR3 covers 14 residues. CDR3 in amino acids: CASSPGTGGYEQYF. CDR3 nucleotide sequence: TGTGCCAGCAGTCCTGGGACAGGGGGCTACGAGCAGTACTTC.

This sequence joins TRBV25-1 and TRBJ1-1, with D perhaps matching TRBD1 (6 bases). Between the trimmed V and J ends, which lost 6 bases and 5 bases, there was a span of 10 bases. Germline CDR1 reads MGHDK; CDR2 reads SYGVNS. This CDR3 comprises 12 residues. CDR3 residues: CASRTGWTEAFF. The CDR3 DNA reads TGTGCCAGCAGGACAGGATGGACTGAAGCTTTCTTT.

The chain couples TRBV19 to TRBJ2-1, with TRBD2 matching over 7 bases. V was pared by 1 base and J by 4 bases, with 4 bases of the junction left unmatched. Germline assignment: CDR1 LNHDA and CDR2 SQIVND (reference sequence). The CDR3 length is 15 residues. CDR3 sequence: CASSIVSGKYNEQFF. Written as DNA, the CDR3 is TGTGCCAGTAGTATAGTAAGCGGGAAATACAATGAGCAGTTCTTC.

The DNA of the CDR3 is TGCGCCAGCAGCCAAGAACCAGGAAGCTCCTATGGCTACACCTTC. It yields the protein CASSQEPGSSYGYTF. This sequence joins TRBV4-3 and TRBJ1-2, with D unresolved. Germline V gene sequence: CDR1 LGHNA, CDR2 YSLEER. The V gene lost 0 bases and the J gene lost 4 bases, with 12 bases spanning the gap. The CDR3 covers 15 residues.

The rearrangement links TRBV18 to TRBJ1-1; possibly TRBD1 for D (5 bases). Trimming left V 4 bases short and J 4 bases short, with 13 bases between. The CDR3 consists of 14 residues. CDR1 is KGHSH and CDR2 is LQKENI in the germline V gene. The CDR3 DNA reads TGTGCCAGCTCACTCGGGAGGGGTTCCACTGAAGCTTTCTTT. Protein: CASSLGRGSTEAFF. The variable domain in full, completed from reference TRBV18 and TRBJ1-1, reads NAGVMQNPRHLVRRRGQEARLRCSPMKGHSHVYWYRQLPEEGLKFMVYLQKENIIDESGMPKERFSAEFPKEGPSILRIQQVVRGDSAAYFCASSLGRGSTEAFFGQGTRLTVV.

This clone has just a few counts. The V and J genes are TRBV9 and TRBJ2-6; the match to TRBD1 covers 7 bases. CDR3 length equals 18 residues. From germline, CDR1 is SGDLS and CDR2 YYNGEE. After removal of 4 bases from V and 0 bases from J, the junction contained 10 bases not matched to a gene. In DNA form, the CDR3 reads TGTGCCAGCAGCCTGCGTCCGGGACAGTTCTCTGGGGCCAACGTCCTGACTTTC. Translated, it gives CASSLRPGQFSGANVLTF.

V usage is TRBV10-1 and J usage is TRBJ1-2; 12 nucleotides match TRBD1. With 2 bases clipped from V and 8 bases from J, the junction kept 15 bases outside the gene matches. The V gene's germline CDR1 is WNHNN and CDR2 SYGVQD (reference sequence). The CDR3 contains 18 residues. The CDR3: CASSERGTGGIGIGGYTF. The CDR3 region has the DNA TGCGCCAGCAGTGAGAGGGGGACAGGGGGCATCGGTATCGGCGGCTACACCTTC.

V and J are TRBV12-5 and TRBJ1-1; 7 bases are shared with TRBD1. V dropped 2 bases and J dropped 5; count of bases not matched to a gene: 11. This CDR3 is built from 16 residues. CDR1 is LGHNT, CDR2 FRNRAP, per germline. This CDR3 is CASGLPYRGEITEAFF. The CDR3 bases are TGTGCTAGTGGTTTGCCCTACAGGGGAGAGATAACTGAAGCTTTCTTT.

J is TRBJ1-2 and V is TRBV28; D unresolved. V was shortened by 6 bases and J by 2 bases, with 19 bases between the two germline ends. The CDR3 spans 16 residues. The V gene's germline CDR1 is MDHEN and CDR2 SYDVKM. As DNA, the CDR3 is TGTGCCAGCAGGAACAGTGCCGGAACAATCAACTATGGCTACACCTTC. This encodes CASRNSAGTINYGYTF.

The CDR3 DNA follows: TGTGCCAGCCAGGACAGCAACAATCAGCCCCAGCATTTT. Its translation: CASQDSNNQPQHF. V usage is TRBV6-5 and J usage is TRBJ1-5; D perhaps matches TRBD1 (6 bases). Germline V lookup: CDR1 MNHEY, CDR2 SVGAGI. V lost 8 bases and J lost 3, with 11 bases in between. This CDR3 spans 13 amino acids.

The rearrangement joins TRBV27 to TRBJ1-2; D is unclear. V was trimmed by 3 bases and J by 4 bases, leaving 18 bases between them. Germline values: CDR1 MNHEY, CDR2 SMNVEV (reference sequence). The CDR3 spans 16 residues. CDR3 region: CASSFLGVPEGYGYTF. As DNA, the CDR3 is TGTGCCAGCAGTTTCCTCGGGGTCCCCGAAGGCTATGGCTACACCTTC.

This clone was detected once. The chain carries TRBV29-1 and TRBJ1-2, with 8 bases lining up with TRBD1. The CDR3 is 13 amino acids. V was pared by 7 bases and J by 4 bases, with 8 bases of the junction left unmatched. Germline lookup yields CDR1 SQVTM and CDR2 ANQGSEA. The CDR3 protein is CSARTGSGYGYTF. In nucleotides, the CDR3 is TGCAGCGCCCGGACAGGGTCGGGCTATGGCTACACCTTC.